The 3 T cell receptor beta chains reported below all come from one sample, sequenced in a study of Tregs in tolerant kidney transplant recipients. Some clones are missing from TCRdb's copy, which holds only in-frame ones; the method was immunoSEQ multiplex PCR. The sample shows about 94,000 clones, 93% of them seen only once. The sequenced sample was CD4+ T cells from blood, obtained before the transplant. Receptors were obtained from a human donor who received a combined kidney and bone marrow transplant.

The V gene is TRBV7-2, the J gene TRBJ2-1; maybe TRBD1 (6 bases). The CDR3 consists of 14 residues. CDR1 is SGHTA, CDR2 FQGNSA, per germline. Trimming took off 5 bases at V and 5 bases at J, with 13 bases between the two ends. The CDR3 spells CASSQETGHNEQFF. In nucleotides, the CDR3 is TGTGCCAGCAGCCAAGAGACAGGCCACAATGAGCAGTTCTTC.

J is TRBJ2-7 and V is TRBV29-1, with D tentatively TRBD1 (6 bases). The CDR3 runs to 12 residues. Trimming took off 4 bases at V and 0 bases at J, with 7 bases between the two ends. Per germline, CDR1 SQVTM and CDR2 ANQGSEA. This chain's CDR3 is CSVVGGSYEQYF. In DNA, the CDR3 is TGCAGCGTTGTAGGGGGCTCCTACGAGCAGTACTTC.

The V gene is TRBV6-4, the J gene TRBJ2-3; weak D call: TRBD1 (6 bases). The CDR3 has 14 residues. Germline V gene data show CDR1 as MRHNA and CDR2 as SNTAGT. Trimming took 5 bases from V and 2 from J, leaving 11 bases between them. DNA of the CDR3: TGTGCCAGCAGTCCCGGACAGTCCACAGATACGCAGTATTTT. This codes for CASSPGQSTDTQYF.